The source of this T cell receptor beta chain is a study of cytomegalovirus exposure and HLA in healthy donors. The PCR had 60 Vbeta and 13 Jbeta primers. The protocol was immunoSEQ multiplex PCR, while the TCRdb copy is restricted to in-frame clones and leaves out a portion. The repertoire holds approximately 150,000 clones, around 75% seen once, with roughly 1.9% in the top ten. Study results and limitations: In a later analysis, HLA-associated TCR beta chains were more clonally expanded than equally common others. It was taken for granted in presence/absence analyses that sequencing depth across donors was roughly uniform.

Trimming took 4 bases from V and 0 from J, leaving 10 bases between them. The CDR3 totals 15 residues. Germline assignment: CDR1 MGHRA and CDR2 YSYEKL. Remarks on this clone: Its antigen is undetermined.

This clonotype was sampled from a human donor in good health. This chain links TRBV4-1 with TRBJ1-3; TRBD1 is a possible D gene (6 bases). Sequences were obtained from PBMCs. In DNA, the CDR3 is TGCGCCAGCAGCCGCGGGGGGCGCTCTGGAAACACCATATATTTT. Translated, it gives CASSRGGRSGNTIYF.